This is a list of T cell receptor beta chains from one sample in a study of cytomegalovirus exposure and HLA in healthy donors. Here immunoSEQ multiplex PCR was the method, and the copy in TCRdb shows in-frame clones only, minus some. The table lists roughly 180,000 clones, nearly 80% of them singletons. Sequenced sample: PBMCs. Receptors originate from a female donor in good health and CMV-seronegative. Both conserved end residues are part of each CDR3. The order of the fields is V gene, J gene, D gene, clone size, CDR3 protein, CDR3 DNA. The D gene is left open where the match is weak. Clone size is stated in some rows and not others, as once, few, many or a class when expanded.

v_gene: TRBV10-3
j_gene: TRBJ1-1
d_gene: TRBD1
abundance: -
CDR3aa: CAISVGQGDPEAFF
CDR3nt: TGTGCCATCAGTGTCGGGCAGGGGGACCCTGAAGCTTTCTTT

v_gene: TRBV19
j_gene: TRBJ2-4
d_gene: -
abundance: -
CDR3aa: CASSIRVKNIQYF
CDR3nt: TGTGCCAGTAGTATCCGGGTCAAAAACATTCAGTACTTC

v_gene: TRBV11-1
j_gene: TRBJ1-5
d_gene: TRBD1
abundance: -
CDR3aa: CASSDDREVGQPQHF
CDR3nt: TGTGCCAGCAGCGACGACAGGGAAGTTGGACAGCCCCAGCATTTT

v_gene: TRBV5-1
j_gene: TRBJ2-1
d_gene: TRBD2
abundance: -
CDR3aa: CASRSGPRLAGGDEQFF
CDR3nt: TGCGCCAGCAGGTCCGGTCCCCGACTAGCGGGTGGGGATGAGCAGTTCTTC

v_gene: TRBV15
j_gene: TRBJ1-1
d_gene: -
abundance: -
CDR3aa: CATSRAGVRGTEAFF
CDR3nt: TGTGCCACCAGCAGAGCAGGGGTTCGTGGTACTGAAGCTTTCTTT

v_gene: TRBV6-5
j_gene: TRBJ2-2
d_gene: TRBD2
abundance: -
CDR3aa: CASSYSIIGRGGELFF
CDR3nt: TGTGCCAGCAGTTACTCGATTATAGGGAGGGGCGGGGAGCTGTTTTTT

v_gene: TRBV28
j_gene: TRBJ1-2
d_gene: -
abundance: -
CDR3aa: CASSFSQGAYGYTF
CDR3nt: TGTGCCAGCAGTTTCTCCCAGGGCGCCTATGGCTACACCTTC

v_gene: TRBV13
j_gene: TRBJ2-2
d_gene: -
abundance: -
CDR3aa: CASSLVLATGELFF
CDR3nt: TGTGCCAGCAGCTTAGTTCTAGCCACCGGGGAGCTGTTTTTT

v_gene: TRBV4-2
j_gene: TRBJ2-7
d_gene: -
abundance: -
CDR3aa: CASAPGREPYEQYF
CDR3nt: TGTGCCAGCGCCCCGGGGCGGGAACCCTACGAGCAGTACTTC

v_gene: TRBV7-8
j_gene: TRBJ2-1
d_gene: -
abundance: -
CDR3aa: CASSLIKGPNYNEQFF
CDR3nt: TGTGCCAGCAGCTTAATCAAGGGGCCGAACTACAATGAGCAGTTCTTC

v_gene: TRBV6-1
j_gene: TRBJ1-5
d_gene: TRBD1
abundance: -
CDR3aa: CASCLDRGFNQPQHF
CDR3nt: TGTGCCAGCTGTCTAGACAGGGGGTTCAATCAGCCCCAGCATTTT

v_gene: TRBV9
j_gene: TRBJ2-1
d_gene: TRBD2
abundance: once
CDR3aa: CASSVGRGSYNEQFF
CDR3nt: TGTGCCAGCAGCGTAGGGCGGGGGTCCTACAATGAGCAGTTCTTC

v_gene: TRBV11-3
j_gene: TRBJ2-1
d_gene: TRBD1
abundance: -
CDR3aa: CASSGQGTEQFF
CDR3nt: TGTGCCAGCTCGGGACAGGGAACTGAGCAGTTCTTC

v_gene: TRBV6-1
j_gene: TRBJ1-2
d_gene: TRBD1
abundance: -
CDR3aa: CASSVFSKRGQAGDTF
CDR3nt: TGTGCCAGCAGTGTTTTTAGTAAGCGGGGACAGGCGGGGGACACCTTC

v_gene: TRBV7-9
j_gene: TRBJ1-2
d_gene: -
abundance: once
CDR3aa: CASSSTENYGYTF
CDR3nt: TGTGCCAGCAGCAGTACAGAAAACTATGGCTACACCTTC

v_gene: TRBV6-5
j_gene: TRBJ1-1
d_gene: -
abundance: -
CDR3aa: CASSYKGGTEAFF
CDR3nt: TGTGCCAGCAGTTACAAGGGGGGGACTGAAGCTTTCTTT

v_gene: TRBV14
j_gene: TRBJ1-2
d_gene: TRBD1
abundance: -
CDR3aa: CASSQTGGGGYTF
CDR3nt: TGTGCCAGCAGCCAAACAGGGGGCGGTGGCTACACCTTC

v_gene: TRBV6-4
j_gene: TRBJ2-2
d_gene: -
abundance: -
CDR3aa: CASSPQGYTGELLF
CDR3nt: TGTGCCAGCAGCCCCCAGGGGTACACCGGGGAGCTGCTTTTT

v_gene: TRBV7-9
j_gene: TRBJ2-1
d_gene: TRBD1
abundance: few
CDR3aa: CASYTGGRYDMFTNEQFF
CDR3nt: TGTGCCAGCTATACAGGGGGCCGCTATGACATGTTCACAAATGAGCAGTTCTTC

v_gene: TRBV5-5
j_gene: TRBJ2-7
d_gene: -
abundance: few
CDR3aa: CASSLYYEQYF
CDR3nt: TGTGCCAGCAGCTTATACTACGAGCAGTACTTC

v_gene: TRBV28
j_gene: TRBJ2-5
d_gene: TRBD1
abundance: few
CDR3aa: CASSSIPGTGGFETQYF
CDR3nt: TGTGCCAGCAGTTCGATCCCTGGGACAGGGGGATTTGAGACCCAGTACTTC

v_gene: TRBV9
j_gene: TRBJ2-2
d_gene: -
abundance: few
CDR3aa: CASSVDPGDTGELFF
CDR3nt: TGTGCCAGCAGCGTTGACCCCGGGGACACCGGGGAGCTGTTTTTT

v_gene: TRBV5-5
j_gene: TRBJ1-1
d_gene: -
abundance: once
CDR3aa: CASLRGGDTEAFF
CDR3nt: TGTGCCAGTTTGAGGGGCGGGGACACTGAAGCTTTCTTT

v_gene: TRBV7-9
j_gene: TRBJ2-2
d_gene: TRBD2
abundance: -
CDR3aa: CASSPTGTKNTGELFF
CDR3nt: TGTGCCAGCAGCCCAACCGGGACTAAGAACACCGGGGAGCTGTTTTTT

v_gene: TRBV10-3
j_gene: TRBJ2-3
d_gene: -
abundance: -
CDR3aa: CATMRADTDTQYF
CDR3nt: TGTGCCACCATGAGGGCGGACACAGATACGCAGTATTTT

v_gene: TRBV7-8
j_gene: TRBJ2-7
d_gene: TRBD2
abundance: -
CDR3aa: CASSLAISTSGWYEQYF
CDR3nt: TGTGCCAGCAGCTTAGCTATTAGCACTAGCGGGTGGTACGAGCAGTACTTC

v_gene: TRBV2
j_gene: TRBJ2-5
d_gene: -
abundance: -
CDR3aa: CASNHRQETQYF
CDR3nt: TGTGCCAGCAATCACAGGCAAGAGACCCAGTACTTC

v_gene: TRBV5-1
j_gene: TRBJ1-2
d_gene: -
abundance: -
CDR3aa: CASSLEDRTTRTF
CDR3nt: TGCGCCAGCAGCTTGGAGGACAGAACCACTCGCACCTTC

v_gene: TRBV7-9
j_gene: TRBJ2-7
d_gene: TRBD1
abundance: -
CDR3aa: CASSPGPRTGREQYF
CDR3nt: TGTGCCAGCAGCCCCGGCCCAAGGACAGGGAGAGAGCAGTACTTC

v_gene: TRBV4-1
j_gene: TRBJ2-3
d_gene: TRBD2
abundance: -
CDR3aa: CASSQGLAGTDTQYF
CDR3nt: TGCGCCAGCAGCCAGGGACTAGCGGGCACAGATACGCAGTATTTT

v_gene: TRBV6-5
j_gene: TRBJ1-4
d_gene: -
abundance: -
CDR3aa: CASSLRFATNEKLFF
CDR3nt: TGTGCCAGCAGTCTCAGATTTGCAACTAATGAAAAACTGTTTTTT

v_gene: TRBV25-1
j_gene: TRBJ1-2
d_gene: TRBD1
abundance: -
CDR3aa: CASSDPSKGGGYTF
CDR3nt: TGTGCCAGCAGCGATCCTAGCAAAGGGGGCGGCTACACCTTC

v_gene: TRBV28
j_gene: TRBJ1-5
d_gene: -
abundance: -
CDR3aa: CASTHPGDGQPQHF
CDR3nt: TGTGCCAGCACCCACCCCGGGGATGGGCAGCCCCAGCATTTT

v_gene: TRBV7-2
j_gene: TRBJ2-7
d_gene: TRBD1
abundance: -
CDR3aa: CASSNMGQGTYEQYF
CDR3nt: TGTGCCAGCAGCAATATGGGACAGGGAACCTACGAGCAGTACTTC

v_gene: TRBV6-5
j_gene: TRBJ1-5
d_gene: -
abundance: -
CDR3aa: CATKRGTRSQPQHF
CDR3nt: TGTGCCACCAAAAGGGGGACCAGGAGTCAGCCCCAGCATTTT

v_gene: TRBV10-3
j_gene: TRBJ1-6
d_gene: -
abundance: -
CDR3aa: CAIRGPNSPLHF
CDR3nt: TGTGCCATACGAGGTCCGAATTCACCCCTCCACTTT

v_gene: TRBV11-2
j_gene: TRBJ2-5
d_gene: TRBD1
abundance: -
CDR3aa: CASSLSPGQGDAETQYF
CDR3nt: TGTGCCAGCAGCTTAAGCCCCGGACAGGGTGATGCAGAGACCCAGTACTTC

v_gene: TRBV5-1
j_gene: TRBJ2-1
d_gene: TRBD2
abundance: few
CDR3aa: CASSLVGGRSYNEQFF
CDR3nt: TGCGCCAGCAGCTTGGTCGGCGGGAGGTCCTACAATGAGCAGTTCTTC

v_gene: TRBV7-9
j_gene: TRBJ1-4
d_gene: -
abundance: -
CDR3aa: CASSFWTATNEKLFF
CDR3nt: TGTGCCAGCAGCTTTTGGACAGCAACTAATGAAAAACTGTTTTTT

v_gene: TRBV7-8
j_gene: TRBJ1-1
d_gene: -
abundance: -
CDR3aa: CASSRGGNTEAFF
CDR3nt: TGTGCCAGCAGCAGGGGGGGGAACACTGAAGCTTTCTTT

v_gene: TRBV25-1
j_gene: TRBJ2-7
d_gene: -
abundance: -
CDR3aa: CASSSVRAEQYF
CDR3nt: TGTGCCAGCTCCTCGGTGAGAGCCGAGCAGTACTTC

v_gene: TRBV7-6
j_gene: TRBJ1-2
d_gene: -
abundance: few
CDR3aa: CASSSPGSENYGYTF
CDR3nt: TGTGCCAGCAGCTCCCCGGGTTCAGAAAACTATGGCTACACCTTC

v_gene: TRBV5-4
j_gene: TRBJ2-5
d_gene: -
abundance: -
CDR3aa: CASSPKAGKETQYF
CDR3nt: TGTGCCAGCAGCCCAAAAGCCGGTAAAGAGACCCAGTACTTC

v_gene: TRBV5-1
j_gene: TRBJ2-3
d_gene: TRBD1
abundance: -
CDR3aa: CATSGQGGTDTQYF
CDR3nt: TGCGCCACCTCGGGACAGGGTGGCACAGATACGCAGTATTTT

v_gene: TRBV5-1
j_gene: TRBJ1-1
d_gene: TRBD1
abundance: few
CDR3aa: CASSSRTGVEAFF
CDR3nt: TGCGCCAGCAGCTCCCGGACAGGGGTTGAAGCTTTCTTT

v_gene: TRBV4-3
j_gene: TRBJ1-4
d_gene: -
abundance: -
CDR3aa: CASSQRGGASNEKLFF
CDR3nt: TGCGCCAGCAGCCAACGAGGGGGGGCCAGTAATGAAAAACTGTTTTTT

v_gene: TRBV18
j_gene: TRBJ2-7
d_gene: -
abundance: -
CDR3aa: CASSPPASVHEQYF
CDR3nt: TGTGCCAGCTCACCACCGGCTAGCGTCCACGAGCAGTACTTC